The 29 T cell receptor beta chains reported below all come from one sample, sequenced in a study of CD4 T cells in relation to SARS-CoV-2 and coronaviruses (dated by TCRdb to about 2021). CD4+ T cells from unexposed donors were collected before the COVID-19 pandemic (2011-2018). Library preparation employed the immunoSEQ multiplex PCR assay. TCRdb's version of the immuneACCESS table is confined to in-frame rearrangements and falls short of the full clone set. An unresolved V gene accounts for under half of the shortfall where checked; the remainder is of unknown origin. The sample has under 90,000 clones on record, 90% to 95% of them singletons. Jointly, the top ten make up 0.23% of the sample. Sequencing input: naive CD4+ T cells from PBMCs. Reading the label with the study, this specimen's cell subset or site is: naive CD4+ T cells isolated by negative enrichment. All receptors come from a human donor in good health.

The chain is built from TRBV2 and TRBJ1-1; TRBD1 agrees at 7 bases. The junction had 2 bases not matched to a gene; V was cut back by 3 bases and J by 1 base. The V gene's germline CDR1 is SNHLY and CDR2 FYNNEI. The CDR3 runs 14 residues. CDR3 sequence (DNA): TGTGCCAGCAGTGATAGGACAGGGAACACTGAAGCTTTCTTT. Translating gives CASSDRTGNTEAFF.

The rearrangement links TRBV7-2 to TRBJ2-3; TRBD2 agrees at 11 bases. Germline CDR1 SGHTA, CDR2 FQGNSA. The CDR3 is 18 amino acids. With 4 bases clipped from V and 5 bases from J, the junction kept 14 bases outside the gene matches. In DNA, the CDR3 is TGTGCCAGCAGCTCACCCCTATCTAGCGGGGGGTATGGAGATACGCAGTATTTT. This encodes CASSSPLSSGGYGDTQYF.

This chain uses TRBV6-4 with TRBJ1-2; 8 bases agree with TRBD1. The length of the CDR3 is 13 residues. Germline CDR1 reads MRHNA; CDR2 reads SNTAGT. The trim removed 3 bases at V and 3 bases at J, leaving 0 bases unmatched. CDR3 in DNA: TGTGCCAGCAGTGAGGGACAGGACTATGGCTACACCTTC. It is translated as CASSEGQDYGYTF.

The V call is TRBV19, the J call TRBJ1-2, with 10 bases that match TRBD1. Trimming took 10 bases from V and 7 from J; bases not matched to a gene: 9. Germline CDR1 LNHDA, CDR2 SQIVND (reference sequence). The CDR3 is 13 residues long. This chain's CDR3 is CATRQGARGGYTF. The CDR3 DNA follows: TGTGCCACCAGACAGGGGGCGCGGGGTGGCTACACCTTC.

This sequence joins TRBV5-6 and TRBJ1-1; TRBD1 matches 10 bases. Losses at the gene ends were 2 bases for V and 5 bases for J; bases not matched to a gene: 12. Germline V gives CDR1 SGHDT, CDR2 YYEEEE. The CDR3 totals 17 residues. CDR3 protein: CASSFRQGAGLETEAFF. The CDR3 DNA reads TGTGCCAGCAGCTTTCGACAGGGGGCGGGATTGGAGACTGAAGCTTTCTTT.

J is TRBJ1-3 and V is TRBV28; 7 bases fit TRBD1. This CDR3 is 17 amino acids long. V gave up 6 bases and J gave up 0 bases; unmatched junction bases: 11. Germline lookup yields CDR1 MDHEN and CDR2 SYDVKM. DNA of the CDR3: TGTGCCAGCAGCTCCCTTGACAGGGCCTTCTCTGGAAACACCATATATTTT. As protein: CASSSLDRAFSGNTIYF.

This chain connects TRBV3-1 (or the pseudogene TRBV3-2) to TRBJ2-7, with D unresolved. This CDR3 is 15 amino acids long. The ends were cut back, 3 bases at V and 0 bases at J, with 12 bases in the middle. Germline assignment: CDR1 LGHDT and CDR2 YNNKEL (reference sequence). In nucleotides, the CDR3 is TGTGCCAGCAGCCACCCGACACGGCACTCCTACGAGCAGTACTTC. Residues: CASSHPTRHSYEQYF.

The V gene is TRBV11-3, the J gene TRBJ2-1, with 11 nucleotides matching TRBD2. J lost 5 bases, V lost 1 base, and 7 bases had no gene match. Per the germline V gene, CDR1 is SGHNT and CDR2 is YENEEA. There are 17 residues in the CDR3. DNA of the CDR3: TGTGCCAGCAGCTTAGTAGGCCTAGCGGGAGGAAACAATGAGCAGTTCTTC. Translating it yields CASSLVGLAGGNNEQFF.

CDR3 residues: CASSQQGVANTIYF. As DNA, the CDR3 is TGTGCCAGTAGCCAACAGGGTGTGGCCAACACCATATATTTT. The genes are TRBV19 and TRBJ1-3; maybe TRBD1 (6 bases). The germline gives CDR1 LNHDA, CDR2 SQIVND (reference sequence). Trimming stripped 6 bases from V and 7 bases from J, with 16 bases between. The CDR3 extends over 14 amino acids. Combining the CDR3 with reference TRBV19 and TRBJ1-3 gives the whole variable domain DGGITQSPKYLFRKEGQNVTLSCEQNLNHDAMYWYRQDPGQGLRLIYYSQIVNDFQKGDIAEGYSVSREKKESFPLTVTSAQKNPTAFYLCASSQQGVANTIYFGEGSWLTVV.

The chain couples TRBV27 to TRBJ1-5; perhaps TRBD1 as D (6 bases). The germline CDR1 and CDR2 sequences are MNHEY and SMNVEV (reference sequence). CDR3 length: 14 amino acids. The germline V and J ends were trimmed by 2 bases and 5 bases, with 10 bases remaining between them. CDR3: CASSLTGSDQPQHF. The CDR3 region has the DNA TGTGCCAGCAGTTTAACAGGGTCCGATCAGCCCCAGCATTTT.

J is TRBJ2-3 and V is TRBV18, with 7 bases identical to TRBD2. Germline values: CDR1 KGHSH, CDR2 LQKENI. CDR3 size: 12 residues. The V gene end was trimmed by 4 bases and the J gene end by 6 bases; junction bases not matched to a gene: 1. DNA of the CDR3: TGTGCCAGCTCACGGGAGGGGGATACGCAGTATTTT. Translation: CASSREGDTQYF.

The V gene is TRBV7-2, the J gene TRBJ1-1; maybe TRBD1 (5 bases). The germline V gene has CDR1 SGHTA and CDR2 FQGNSA. This CDR3 spans 15 amino acids. Trimming cost V 1 base and J 7 bases, with 16 bases left between them. This CDR3 is CASSLVVFGADEAFF. The CDR3 DNA reads TGTGCCAGCAGCTTAGTGGTTTTCGGGGCAGATGAAGCTTTCTTT.

The chain combines TRBV9 with TRBJ1-3; 7 positions agree with TRBD1. Germline V gene sequence: CDR1 SGDLS, CDR2 YYNGEE. The CDR3 covers 14 residues. The junction had 1 base not matched to a gene; V was cut back by 3 bases and J by 1 base. CDR3 amino acids: CASSAQGSGNTIYF. The CDR3 region has the DNA TGTGCCAGCAGCGCACAGGGGTCTGGAAACACCATATATTTT. Combining the CDR3 with reference TRBV9 and TRBJ1-3 gives the whole variable domain DSGVTQTPKHLITATGQRVTLRCSPRSGDLSVYWYQQSLDQGLQFLIQYYNGEERAKGNILERFSAQQFPDLHSELNLSSLELGDSALYFCASSAQGSGNTIYFGEGSWLTVV.

The chain carries TRBV4-3 and TRBJ1-6; D unresolved. The CDR3 extends over 12 amino acids. In germline, CDR1 is LGHNA, CDR2 YSLEER. The V and J ends lost 4 bases and 14 bases respectively, with 12 bases between them. CDR3: CASSPGYGTLHF. CDR3 in DNA: TGCGCCAGCAGCCCCGGTTATGGGACCCTCCACTTT.

This clone was counted once. J is TRBJ2-7 and V is TRBV5-6, with 12 bases that match TRBD2. This CDR3 region has 15 residues. CDR1 SGHDT and CDR2 YYEEEE come from the germline V gene. With 6 bases clipped from V and 2 bases from J, the junction kept 6 bases outside the gene matches. CDR3 sequence (DNA): TGTGCCAGCAATTCTCCTAGCGGGGGGGCCTACGAGCAGTACTTC. This gives the protein CASNSPSGGAYEQYF.

Details on this clone: At the DNA level, this CDR3 is encoded by other sequences in the same sample as well. This rearrangement joins TRBV27 to TRBJ1-1, with TRBD1 as a possible D gene (6 bases). This CDR3 has 13 amino acids. Germline loops: CDR1 MNHEY, CDR2 SMNVEV (reference sequence). Between the trimmed V and J ends, which lost 6 bases and 3 bases, there was a span of 11 bases. In nucleotides, the CDR3 is TGTGCCAGCAGCCTCGACAGGTACACTGAAGCTTTCTTT. Amino acid sequence: CASSLDRYTEAFF.

This clone occurred a few times. CDR3 nucleotides: TGTGCCAGCAGCTTCGGGCCCTCGCGGACCGGGGAGCTGTTTTTT. It specifies CASSFGPSRTGELFF. The rearrangement uses TRBV5-8 and TRBJ2-2; D is uncertain. The CDR3 has 15 amino acids. Trimming stripped 2 bases from V and 5 bases from J, with 13 bases between. Germline CDR1 and CDR2: SGHTS and YDEGEE.

The chain links TRBV5-4 to TRBJ2-1; D is perhaps TRBD1 (6 bases). The CDR3 sequence is 12 residues long. V dropped 4 bases and J dropped 8 bases, with 10 bases sitting between them. Germline loops: CDR1 SGHNT, CDR2 YYREEE (reference sequence). DNA of the CDR3: TGTGCCAGCAGCGGTGGGGGCTATGAGCAGTTCTTC. This gives the protein CASSGGGYEQFF.

The rearrangement links TRBV6-2 or TRBV6-3 to TRBJ2-5; TRBD2 aligns across 13 bases. Trimming took 5 bases from V and 4 from J; bases not matched to a gene: 4. Germline CDR1 reads MNHEY; CDR2 reads SVGEGT. This CDR3 has 15 residues. The CDR3, as DNA: TGTGCCAGCAGTCGCCGACTAGCGGGGGGAGAGACCCAGTACTTC. This encodes CASSRRLAGGETQYF.

The rearrangement uses TRBV19 and TRBJ2-2; D unclear. This CDR3 has 15 amino acids. Germline V CDR1 and CDR2: LNHDA, SQIVND (reference sequence). Trimming took off 5 bases at V and 1 base at J, with 11 bases between the two ends. The CDR3, as DNA: TGTGCCAGTAGTCCAGCCCACTGGAACACCGGGGAGCTGTTTTTT. It is translated as CASSPAHWNTGELFF.

V gene TRBV7-3 combines with J gene TRBJ2-3, with TRBD1 as a possible D gene (6 bases). Per germline, CDR1 SGHTA and CDR2 FQGTGA. V was clipped by 5 bases and J by 9 bases, with 18 bases between them. There are 14 residues in the CDR3. DNA for the CDR3: TGTGCCAGCAGCCGTGGGGTTCCCCAGGGGACGCAGTATTTT. Translating gives CASSRGVPQGTQYF.

V gene TRBV7-9 combines with J gene TRBJ1-4; D is perhaps TRBD1 (6 bases). The CDR3 covers 16 residues. V was pared by 5 bases and J by 0 bases, with 13 bases between. The V gene's germline CDR1 is SEHNR and CDR2 FQNEAQ (reference sequence). The CDR3 bases are TGTGCCAGCAGCCCGTGGACAGCTGCAACTAATGAAAAACTGTTTTTT. It yields the protein CASSPWTAATNEKLFF.

The chain is built from TRBV21-1 and TRBJ2-3; no check of the table's D call, TRBD2, against the DNA was made. TRBV21-1 is described as a pseudogene. The CDR3 length is 16 residues. In DNA form, the CDR3 reads TGTGCCAGCAGCAAAGGTGGAGACTCGAGCACAGATACGCAGTATTTT. It encodes CASSKGGDSSTDTQYF.

The V and J genes are TRBV5-1 and TRBJ1-2; D call uncertain. Trimming took 0 bases from V and 0 from J, leaving 12 bases between them. The CDR3 contains 16 residues. Per the germline V gene, CDR1 is SGHRS and CDR2 is YFSETQ. CDR3 amino acids: CASSLAVSRSNYGYTF. In DNA, the CDR3 is TGCGCCAGCAGCTTGGCCGTGAGCAGGTCTAACTATGGCTACACCTTC.

V is TRBV3-1 (or the pseudogene TRBV3-2) and J is TRBJ2-1; 11 bases are shared with TRBD2. Losses at the gene ends were 4 bases for V and 7 bases for J; bases not matched to a gene: 12. This CDR3 spans 17 amino acids. Germline V gene data show CDR1 as LGHDT and CDR2 as YNNKEL (reference sequence). The CDR3 nucleotides read TGTGCCAGCAGCCGAGCTCAACTAGCGGGAGCGGGGAATGAGCAGTTCTTC. Encoded protein: CASSRAQLAGAGNEQFF.

This clone was detected only once. J is TRBJ2-3 and V is TRBV2; D call uncertain. Between the trimmed V and J ends, which lost 7 bases and 3 bases, there was a span of 14 bases. The germline CDR1 and CDR2 sequences are SNHLY and FYNNEI. This CDR3 region has 14 residues. CDR3 loop: CASTLAMGTDTQYF. CDR3 coding DNA: TGTGCCAGCACTTTAGCAATGGGTACAGATACGCAGTATTTT. Complete variable domain (other parts from reference TRBV2 and TRBJ2-3): EPEVTQTPSHQVTQMGQEVILRCVPISNHLYFYWYRQILGQKVEFLVSFYNNEISEKSEIFDDQFSVERPDGSNFTLKIRSTKLEDSAMYFCASTLAMGTDTQYFGPGTRLTVL.

This sequence joins TRBV19 and TRBJ1-2, with unresolved D. The CDR3 has 14 amino acids. The V and J ends lost 0 bases and 5 bases respectively, with 10 bases between them. The V gene's germline CDR1 is LNHDA and CDR2 SQIVND (reference sequence). The CDR3 loop is CASSIDRTTYGYTF. The CDR3 DNA follows: TGTGCCAGTAGTATAGATCGCACAACTTATGGCTACACCTTC.

In DNA, the CDR3 is TGTGCCAGCAGTTTGGTCCTCAATCAGCCCCAGCATTTT. Protein product: CASSLVLNQPQHF. The chain combines TRBV12-3 or TRBV12-4 with TRBJ1-5; no clear D gene. The CDR3 has 13 amino acids. Trimming took off 3 bases at V and 3 bases at J, with 6 bases between the two ends.

This chain connects TRBV19 to TRBJ1-5; possibly TRBD1 for D (6 bases). Trimming pared 6 bases from V and 11 bases from J, leaving 11 bases between. Germline-derived CDR1 and CDR2 are LNHDA and SQIVND (reference sequence). This CDR3 comprises 11 residues. The CDR3: CASSFEGAQHF. In DNA, the CDR3 is TGTGCCAGTAGCTTCGAGGGGGCCCAGCATTTT.